The rows below give T cell receptor beta chains drawn from one sample of a study of T cells in localized non-small cell lung cancer. Only in-frame clones appear in the TCRdb table, and some are missing; sequencing was by immunoSEQ multiplex PCR. In the table there are roughly 64,000 clones, 81% of which are singletons. Sequences were derived from PBMCs, sampled before any cancer treatment. Receptors originate from a man aged 35-69 years with stage II lung adenocarcinoma. Each CDR3 is given with its conserved first and last residue. Each record gives: J gene, V gene, clone size, D gene, CDR3 protein, CDR3 DNA. D genes are given only for firm matches. Clone size is not always given. Where it is, it says once, few, many or a class for expanded clones.

TRBJ2-3 TRBV6-1 . TRBD2 CASSEVRRETDTQYF TGTGCCAGCAGTGAAGTGAGGCGGGAGACAGATACGCAGTATTTT
TRBJ2-1 TRBV7-8 . . CASSLTGFEQFF TGTGCCAGCAGCCTTACAGGGTTTGAGCAGTTCTTC
TRBJ2-7 TRBV13 . . CASSPKGRYEQYF TGTGCCAGCAGCCCTAAGGGACGCTACGAGCAGTACTTC
TRBJ1-1 TRBV28 once . CASSTHPRHLENTEAFF TGTGCCAGCAGTACACACCCCAGACATTTGGAGAACACTGAAGCTTTCTTT
TRBJ1-1 TRBV11-2 . . CASSWGPGGTEAFF TGTGCCAGCAGCTGGGGCCCCGGCGGCACTGAAGCTTTCTTT
TRBJ1-4 TRBV7-9 . . CASSLDSNEKLFF TGTGCCAGCAGCTTAGACAGTAATGAAAAACTGTTTTTT
TRBJ1-1 TRBV30 . TRBD1 CAWGTGTGTEAFF TGTGCCTGGGGGACAGGGACGGGCACTGAAGCTTTCTTT
TRBJ2-6 TRBV5-8 . . CASSLGSTGANVLTF TGTGCCAGCAGCTTGGGGAGTACAGGGGCCAACGTCCTGACTTTC
TRBJ1-3 TRBV9 . TRBD1 CASSVQGASGNTIYF TGTGCCAGCAGTGTCCAGGGGGCCTCTGGAAACACCATATATTTT
TRBJ2-3 TRBV6-5 . TRBD1 CASSYSNRGRVDTQYF TGTGCCAGCAGTTACTCGAACAGGGGCCGGGTAGATACGCAGTATTTT
TRBJ2-7 TRBV9 . . CASSVGSTTYEQYF TGTGCCAGCAGCGTAGGTTCAACAACCTACGAGCAGTACTTC
TRBJ1-1 TRBV2 . TRBD1 CASTSGRGRGANTEAFF TGTGCCAGCACATCTGGGAGGGGGCGCGGGGCCAACACTGAAGCTTTCTTT
TRBJ1-2 TRBV6-5 . . CASSRTESYGYTF TGTGCCAGCAGTAGGACAGAATCCTATGGCTACACCTTC
TRBJ1-4 TRBV28 few TRBD1 CASSPTGTYEKLFF TGTGCCAGCAGTCCGACAGGGACTTATGAAAAACTGTTTTTT
TRBJ2-2 TRBV7-2 medium-sized . CASSSYTGELFF TGTGCCAGCAGCTCGTACACCGGGGAGCTGTTTTTT
TRBJ2-7 TRBV5-1 . TRBD2 CASNPVPGGTYEQYF TGCGCCAGCAACCCCGTTCCCGGGGGGACCTACGAGCAGTACTTC
TRBJ2-2 TRBV9 . . CASSEGIGDTGELFF TGTGCCAGCAGCGAGGGGATAGGGGACACCGGGGAGCTGTTTTTT
TRBJ1-1 TRBV6-6 . . CASSYQGTSEAFF TGTGCCAGCAGTTACCAGGGGACCTCTGAAGCTTTCTTT
TRBJ2-7 TRBV10-3 . TRBD2 CAISDGSSGIGTYEQYF TGTGCCATCAGTGATGGTTCAAGCGGGATAGGGACCTACGAGCAGTACTTC
TRBJ1-2 TRBV5-1 medium-sized TRBD1 CASSPSGGDGYTF TGCGCCAGCAGCCCTTCAGGGGGCGATGGCTACACCTTC
TRBJ1-5 TRBV18 . TRBD1 CASSSTGGRDQPQHF TGTGCCAGCTCATCTACAGGGGGCCGGGATCAGCCCCAGCATTTT
TRBJ1-1 TRBV5-1 . . CASSQKQGNTEAFF TGCGCCAGCAGCCAAAAGCAGGGTAACACTGAAGCTTTCTTT
TRBJ2-7 TRBV5-1 few . CASSGGVLWEEQYF TGCGCCAGCAGCGGGGGTGTCCTCTGGGAGGAGCAGTACTTC
TRBJ2-2 TRBV14 . . CASSGNRRRSPPVGELFF TGTGCCAGCAGCGGGAATCGCCGACGGTCCCCTCCTGTCGGGGAGCTGTTTTTT
TRBJ1-2 TRBV7-2 once . CASSLALEGRGGYTF TGTGCCAGCAGCTTAGCGTTAGAGGGCAGGGGCGGCTACACCTTC
TRBJ2-2 TRBV11-3 . . CASSLDTAGELFF TGTGCCAGCAGCTTAGATACCGCCGGGGAGCTGTTTTTT